The present T cell receptor (beta chain) was sequenced within a study of human T cells and chemical hapten exposure (dated by TCRdb to the early 2020s). Some background on the complete study: For sensitization, 2% DPC in acetone was applied to a roughly 2 cm by roughly 2 cm area of upper inner arm skin. Most of the patients in the cohort were female, and the cohort covered alopecia areata with under or over 50% scalp involvement, alopecia totalis and alopecia universalis. Blood samples were taken from patients before sensitization (week 0) and at 2, 6 and about 24 weeks after DPC sensitization. The libraries were sequenced as a pool, and the TCR yield per sample differed mostly because of small variations in library volumes within the pool. Blood for TCR sequencing was provided by twenty-nine alopecia patients at one to four time points (pre-sensitization, 2, 6 and 24 weeks). Patients additionally received weekly therapeutic DPC doses to the scalp throughout the approximately 22-week study period. This study followed changes in the peripheral blood TCR repertoire in vivo during primary and secondary sensitization of alopecia patients to the hapten diphenylcyclopropenone (DPC). Patch testing was performed on the upper back with Finn chambers containing 0.01% DPC, and the patch tests were scored after 6 days according to International Contact Dermatitis Research Group standards. Results and caveats for the whole study, not just this receptor: DPC sensitization did not change how many TCRs were above 1 in 1000 frequency, and no evidence was found of alterations in global repertoire structure. Compared with pre-sensitization or healthy control sets, expanded TCRs formed significantly more large CDR3 similarity clusters, which is consistent with antigen-driven responses. After repeated subsampling, changes were observed in the strength of the expansion versus patch-test correlation and in the threshold at which the correlation became significant. Because all patients had alopecia, a presumed autoimmune disease, the immune response of the patients might differ from that of healthy individuals. Patch test score was positively correlated with the number of PT1 expanded TCRs, with significance at thresholds 8, 16 and 32 but not at 4.

Library creation used RACE. Data came from a NextSeq 500. During library preparation, unique molecular identifiers were attached to individual cDNA molecules so that TCRs could be counted quantitatively and reproducibly. From each blood RNA sample, both TCR alpha and TCR beta chains were sequenced. The paper's data handling went like this. Samples had a median of about 96,000 TCRs, with a range from 23,224 to 690,600. V, J and CDR3 annotation of the TCR reads was carried out using the Decombinator software suite. For the PS versus PT1 abundance plots, all samples were subsampled to the same number of TCRs (28,000). TCRs were defined as expanded if absent before sensitization and observed at least eight times at the 2-week time point. The raw public data were reprocessed by TCRdb itself: fastp quality trimming at Q25, MiXCR clonotype calling, in-frame beta chains only. Rows with one shared CDR3 protein collapse into an entry with the most common genes and DNA. The V and J calls shown here were made by TCRdb, not taken from the authors' results. The sample table lists just over 70,000 distinct CDR3 sequences, roughly 10% of them with a count of one. Roughly 1.5% of the sample is in the top ten clones.

The time point label here, explained by the study, means: patch test 3, about 24 weeks after DPC sensitization. Taken with the paper, the label for treatment or condition translates to: therapeutic diphenylcyclopropenone sensitization with weekly scalp DPC. At each patch-test visit, blood was drawn before the patch test was applied. Eligible patients were aged 18 to 70, diagnosed with alopecia, deemed suitable for DPC therapy, and excluded if pregnant. Total RNA was extracted from unfractionated whole blood collected in Tempus Blood RNA tubes. As concerns this clonotype: The antigen this receptor binds is unknown. Per-base qualities were not stored, and no clone one base away is much larger.

CDR1 and CDR2 are drawn from the germline V gene: SGHRS, YFSETQ. Including the terminal cysteine and phenylalanine, the CDR3 comprises 14 residues. Here the CDR3 DNA is all that survives: 42 bases in frame from base 1. Trimming leaves V shorter by 5 bases and J shorter by 2 bases, with the junction holding 6 bases beyond the gene matches. Recombination joined TRBV5-1 with TRBJ2-7; 8 middle bases align to TRBD1. The sample consisted of whole blood, taken in connection with sensitization to the hapten diphenylcyclopropenone (DPC). The TCR was taken from a woman aged 50 to 60 with alopecia areata. Some clones in this sample may be carry-over from other donors' samples. CDR3 protein: CASSWTGIPYEQYF. The nucleotide sequence is TGCGCCAGCAGTTGGACAGGGATTCCCTACGAGCAGTACTTC.